A single T cell receptor beta chain is shown here with its context. The antigen is undetermined. The germline V gene encodes CDR1 SGHRS and CDR2 YFSETQ. The CDR3 extends over 12 amino acids. V shed 4 bases and J 5 bases; nucleotides not matched to a gene: 3. In the PCR, 60 Vbeta and 13 Jbeta primers were used. Assay used: immunoSEQ multiplex PCR; TCRdb lists only in-frame clones, some missing. Among roughly 77,000 clones listed, less than 80% were seen once. The data stem from a study of cytomegalovirus exposure and HLA in healthy donors. General observations from the study: Later, an analysis found that common viral pathogens appeared to be linked with several of the most significant clusters.

The source is a woman aged 45-65 years in good health and CMV-seropositive. V gene TRBV5-1 combines with J gene TRBJ2-7, with 7 positions matching TRBD1. Material for sequencing was PBMCs. CDR3 bases: TGCGCCAGCAGCGAAGGGACAGACGAGCAGTACTTC. This translates into CASSEGTDEQYF.